These T cell receptor beta chains were read from a single sample in a study of regulatory T cells in long-lasting Graves disease. Via MiXCR, TCRdb re-called the multiplex PCR reads, giving one row per CDR3 protein. This sample yields roughly 700,000 distinct CDR3 sequences, of which around 32% are seen a single time; around 42% belongs to the top ten. The input for sequencing was peripheral blood mononuclear cells (PBMCs), taken when the disease was refractory, from a patient treated with antithyroid drugs. These TCRs come from a female donor with Graves disease. Both conserved end residues are part of each CDR3. Fields, in order: J gene, D gene, clone size, V gene, CDR3 protein, CDR3 DNA. The D gene is left open where the match is weak. Not all rows give a size; the values are once, few, many and, for expanded clones, a class.

J gene: TRBJ2-1; D gene: TRBD1; clone size: -; V gene: TRBV6-1; CDR3 protein: CASRLSGTGKQFF; CDR3 DNA: TGTGCCAGCCGATTGTCCGGGACAGGGAAGCAGTTCTTC
J gene: TRBJ2-7; D gene: -; clone size: few; V gene: TRBV11-2; CDR3 protein: CASSRLSEQYF; CDR3 DNA: TGTGCCAGCAGCCGCCTTTCCGAGCAGTACTTC
J gene: TRBJ1-6; D gene: TRBD1; clone size: -; V gene: TRBV27; CDR3 protein: CASRGDRDAYNSPLHF; CDR3 DNA: TGTGCCAGCAGGGGAGACAGGGACGCATATAATTCACCCCTCCACTTT
J gene: TRBJ2-7; D gene: TRBD2; clone size: -; V gene: TRBV20-1; CDR3 protein: CSARDKASGLAGVYEQYF; CDR3 DNA: TGCAGTGCTAGAGATAAAGCCTCGGGACTAGCGGGAGTGTACGAGCAGTACTTC
J gene: TRBJ2-2; D gene: -; clone size: -; V gene: TRBV20-1; CDR3 protein: CSCRLWSTGELFF; CDR3 DNA: TGCAGTTGTAGACTTTGGAGTACCGGGGAGCTGTTTTTT
J gene: TRBJ2-5; D gene: -; clone size: few; V gene: TRBV27; CDR3 protein: CASMSWNQETQYF; CDR3 DNA: TGTGCCAGCATGTCGTGGAACCAAGAGACCCAGTACTTC
J gene: TRBJ1-5; D gene: -; clone size: -; V gene: TRBV12-3/TRBV12-4; CDR3 protein: CASSFRLKEGSNQPQHF; CDR3 DNA: TGTGCCAGCAGTTTTAGGCTAAAAGAAGGTAGCAATCAGCCCCAGCATTTT
J gene: TRBJ1-6; D gene: TRBD1; clone size: few; V gene: TRBV7-2; CDR3 protein: CASSSHKGGWDSPLHF; CDR3 DNA: TGTGCCAGCAGCTCCCACAAAGGGGGCTGGGATTCACCCCTCCACTTT
J gene: TRBJ1-5; D gene: -; clone size: few; V gene: TRBV5-6; CDR3 protein: CASSLGQMDNQPQHF; CDR3 DNA: TGTGCCAGCAGCTTGGGGCAGATGGATAATCAGCCCCAGCATTTT
J gene: TRBJ2-5; D gene: TRBD1; clone size: few; V gene: TRBV7-7; CDR3 protein: CASSPTDRELETQYF; CDR3 DNA: TGTGCCAGCAGCCCTACTGACAGGGAGCTAGAGACCCAGTACTTC
J gene: TRBJ2-7; D gene: -; clone size: once; V gene: TRBV29-1; CDR3 protein: CSVPKSGSAYEQYF; CDR3 DNA: TGCAGCGTCCCCAAGTCAGGGAGTGCCTACGAGCAGTACTTC
J gene: TRBJ1-5; D gene: -; clone size: -; V gene: TRBV20-1; CDR3 protein: CSASQAWGDVSNQPQHF; CDR3 DNA: TGCAGTGCTAGTCAGGCGTGGGGGGACGTTAGCAATCAGCCCCAGCATTTT
J gene: TRBJ2-7; D gene: TRBD2; clone size: -; V gene: TRBV5-1; CDR3 protein: CASSNSGLAAPYEQYF; CDR3 DNA: TGCGCCAGCAGCAACTCCGGACTAGCGGCCCCCTACGAGCAGTACTTC
J gene: TRBJ1-2; D gene: -; clone size: -; V gene: TRBV5-6; CDR3 protein: CASSDPGRNNYGYTF; CDR3 DNA: TGTGCCAGCAGCGATCCGGGACGGAATAACTATGGCTACACCTTC
J gene: TRBJ1-5; D gene: -; clone size: many; V gene: TRBV28; CDR3 protein: CASSLAAGNQPQHF; CDR3 DNA: TGTGCCAGCAGTTTAGCGGCGGGTAATCAGCCCCAGCATTTT
J gene: TRBJ1-5; D gene: -; clone size: -; V gene: TRBV3-1; CDR3 protein: CASSQDLKQPQHF; CDR3 DNA: TGTGCCAGCAGCCAAGATCTGAAGCAGCCCCAGCATTTT
J gene: TRBJ1-2; D gene: -; clone size: -; V gene: TRBV19; CDR3 protein: CASSIDLETGNYGYTF; CDR3 DNA: TGTGCCAGTAGTATAGATCTCGAAACAGGAAACTATGGCTACACCTTC
J gene: TRBJ2-2; D gene: TRBD2; clone size: -; V gene: TRBV5-1; CDR3 protein: CASSRGLAGADGELFF; CDR3 DNA: TGCGCCAGCAGCAGGGGACTAGCGGGAGCGGACGGGGAGCTGTTTTTT
J gene: TRBJ2-7; D gene: -; clone size: -; V gene: TRBV20-1; CDR3 protein: CNAIRLGGYEQYF; CDR3 DNA: TGCAATGCTATACGACTCGGGGGCTACGAGCAGTACTTC
J gene: TRBJ2-5; D gene: TRBD2; clone size: few; V gene: TRBV11-2; CDR3 protein: CASSLYPTSVGETQYF; CDR3 DNA: TGTGCCAGCAGCTTATACCCTACTAGCGTTGGGGAGACCCAGTACTTC
J gene: TRBJ1-6; D gene: TRBD1; clone size: -; V gene: TRBV12-3/TRBV12-4; CDR3 protein: CASRRGQEGLSYSSPLHF; CDR3 DNA: TGTGCCAGCAGGAGGGGACAGGAGGGATTGTCCTATAGTTCACCCCTCCACTTT
J gene: TRBJ2-1; D gene: TRBD2; clone size: -; V gene: TRBV28; CDR3 protein: CASSLHLLAGGRNEQFF; CDR3 DNA: TGTGCCAGCAGCTTACATCTCCTAGCGGGAGGCCGCAATGAGCAGTTCTTC
J gene: TRBJ1-2; D gene: TRBD1; clone size: -; V gene: TRBV5-1; CDR3 protein: CASSPTAGQGTGYTF; CDR3 DNA: TGCGCCAGCAGCCCGACGGCAGGACAGGGAACCGGCTACACCTTC
J gene: TRBJ1-4; D gene: TRBD1; clone size: -; V gene: TRBV12-3/TRBV12-4; CDR3 protein: CASRGEKRSGGVNEKLFF; CDR3 DNA: TGTGCCAGCAGGGGGGAGAAACGATCAGGGGGCGTTAATGAAAAACTGTTTTTT
J gene: TRBJ1-3; D gene: TRBD1; clone size: few; V gene: TRBV11-1; CDR3 protein: CASSYPGQSRNTIYF; CDR3 DNA: TGTGCCAGCAGCTACCCGGGACAGTCAAGAAACACCATATATTTT
J gene: TRBJ2-1; D gene: TRBD2; clone size: -; V gene: TRBV28; CDR3 protein: CASNLGLAAYNEQFF; CDR3 DNA: TGTGCCAGCAACCTCGGACTAGCGGCCTACAATGAGCAGTTCTTC
J gene: TRBJ2-7; D gene: -; clone size: -; V gene: TRBV19; CDR3 protein: CASSRWHYEQYF; CDR3 DNA: TGTGCCAGTAGTAGGTGGCACTACGAGCAGTACTTC
J gene: TRBJ2-2; D gene: -; clone size: -; V gene: TRBV19; CDR3 protein: CASSTAAANTGELFF; CDR3 DNA: TGTGCCAGTAGTACGGCAGCTGCGAACACCGGGGAGCTGTTTTTT
J gene: TRBJ1-5; D gene: -; clone size: -; V gene: TRBV28; CDR3 protein: CASSWVTDGNQPQHF; CDR3 DNA: TGTGCCAGCAGTTGGGTGACAGACGGCAATCAGCCCCAGCATTTT
J gene: TRBJ2-7; D gene: TRBD1; clone size: few; V gene: TRBV29-1; CDR3 protein: CSVEGRGPEQYF; CDR3 DNA: TGCAGCGTTGAAGGCAGGGGGCCCGAGCAGTACTTC
J gene: TRBJ1-5; D gene: -; clone size: -; V gene: TRBV20-1; CDR3 protein: CSARPSGGNQPQHF; CDR3 DNA: TGCAGTGCCAGACCCTCAGGGGGCAATCAGCCCCAGCATTTT
J gene: TRBJ2-7; D gene: TRBD2; clone size: -; V gene: TRBV5-6; CDR3 protein: CASSSSTSGEGEQYF; CDR3 DNA: TGTGCCAGCAGCTCATCGACTAGCGGAGAAGGCGAGCAGTACTTC
J gene: TRBJ1-1; D gene: -; clone size: many; V gene: TRBV2; CDR3 protein: CASSVGRTNTEAFF; CDR3 DNA: TGTGCCAGCAGTGTAGGCAGGACGAACACTGAAGCTTTCTTT
J gene: TRBJ1-4; D gene: -; clone size: few; V gene: TRBV5-1; CDR3 protein: CASSLGQFEKLFF; CDR3 DNA: TGCGCCAGCAGCCTGGGACAATTCGAAAAACTGTTTTTT
J gene: TRBJ2-1; D gene: TRBD2; clone size: few; V gene: TRBV6-2/TRBV6-3; CDR3 protein: CASSFLAGGPGNEQFF; CDR3 DNA: TGTGCCAGCAGTTTTCTAGCGGGAGGGCCGGGAAATGAGCAGTTCTTC
J gene: TRBJ2-7; D gene: -; clone size: -; V gene: TRBV3-1; CDR3 protein: CASSQGPFYEQYF; CDR3 DNA: TGTGCCAGCAGCCAAGGGCCTTTCTACGAGCAGTACTTC
J gene: TRBJ2-7; D gene: -; clone size: few; V gene: TRBV6-1; CDR3 protein: CASKAAQSYEQYF; CDR3 DNA: TGTGCCAGCAAGGCAGCGCAATCCTACGAGCAGTACTTC
J gene: TRBJ2-2; D gene: TRBD2; clone size: -; V gene: TRBV30; CDR3 protein: CAWNVGGAGELFF; CDR3 DNA: TGTGCCTGGAACGTGGGAGGGGCCGGGGAGCTGTTTTTT
J gene: TRBJ1-5; D gene: -; clone size: -; V gene: TRBV6-2/TRBV6-3; CDR3 protein: CASSYIGSKYSNQPQHF; CDR3 DNA: TGTGCCAGCAGTTACATCGGCAGTAAATATAGCAATCAGCCCCAGCATTTT
J gene: TRBJ2-4; D gene: TRBD1; clone size: few; V gene: TRBV7-3; CDR3 protein: CASSYATGARAKNIQYF; CDR3 DNA: TGTGCCAGCAGCTATGCTACAGGGGCCCGGGCCAAAAACATTCAGTACTTC
J gene: TRBJ2-7; D gene: -; clone size: -; V gene: TRBV6-5; CDR3 protein: CASSYSGFQYF; CDR3 DNA: TGTGCCAGCAGTTACTCGGGGTTCCAGTACTTC
J gene: TRBJ1-2; D gene: -; clone size: many; V gene: TRBV28; CDR3 protein: CASSLGNIDGYTF; CDR3 DNA: TGTGCCAGCAGTTTGGGCAACATAGACGGCTACACCTTC
J gene: TRBJ1-2; D gene: -; clone size: many; V gene: TRBV2; CDR3 protein: CASKRDLVYGYTF; CDR3 DNA: TGTGCCAGCAAGCGGGACCTCGTCTATGGCTACACCTTC
J gene: TRBJ1-1; D gene: -; clone size: -; V gene: TRBV5-1; CDR3 protein: CASRSSNAGTVFF; CDR3 DNA: TGCGCCAGCAGGTCCTCAAATGCAGGGACGGTTTTCTTT
J gene: TRBJ1-1; D gene: -; clone size: many; V gene: TRBV12-3/TRBV12-4; CDR3 protein: CASSFGLRSEAFF; CDR3 DNA: TGTGCCAGCAGTTTTGGGTTACGGTCGGAAGCTTTCTTT
J gene: TRBJ1-1; D gene: -; clone size: many; V gene: TRBV5-1; CDR3 protein: CASSLYVGREAFF; CDR3 DNA: TGCGCCAGCAGCTTGTATGTGGGACGGGAAGCTTTCTTT
J gene: TRBJ2-7; D gene: TRBD1; clone size: -; V gene: TRBV19; CDR3 protein: CASSPPADLTGSSYEQYF; CDR3 DNA: TGTGCCAGTAGTCCTCCCGCCGACCTGACAGGGAGCTCCTACGAGCAGTACTTC
J gene: TRBJ1-1; D gene: -; clone size: many; V gene: TRBV11-3; CDR3 protein: CASSPNLNTEAFF; CDR3 DNA: TGTGCCAGCAGCCCGAATCTCAACACTGAAGCTTTCTTT
J gene: TRBJ1-3; D gene: TRBD1; clone size: -; V gene: TRBV25-1; CDR3 protein: CASSERQGAWGNTIYF; CDR3 DNA: TGTGCCAGCAGTGAGAGACAGGGGGCCTGGGGAAACACCATATATTTT